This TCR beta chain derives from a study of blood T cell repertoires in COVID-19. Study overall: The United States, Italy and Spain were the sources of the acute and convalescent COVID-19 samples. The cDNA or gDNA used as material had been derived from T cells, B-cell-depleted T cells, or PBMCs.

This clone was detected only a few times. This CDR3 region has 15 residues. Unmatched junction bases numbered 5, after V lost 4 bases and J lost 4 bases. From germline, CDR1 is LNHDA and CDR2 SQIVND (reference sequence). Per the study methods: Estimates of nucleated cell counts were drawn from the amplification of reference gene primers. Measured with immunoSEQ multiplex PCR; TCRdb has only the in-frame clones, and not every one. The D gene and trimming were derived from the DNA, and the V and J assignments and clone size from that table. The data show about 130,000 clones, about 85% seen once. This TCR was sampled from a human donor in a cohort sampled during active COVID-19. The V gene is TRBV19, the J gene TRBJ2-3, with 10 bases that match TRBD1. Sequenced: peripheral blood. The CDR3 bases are TGTGCCAGTAGTAGCCCGGGACAGGGGCCAGATACGCAGTATTTT. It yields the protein CASSSPGQGPDTQYF.